This T cell receptor (beta chain) was captured by sequencing in a study of CD8+ T cells in alopecia areata. The V segment lost 2 bases and the J segment 0 bases; nucleotides outside the gene matches: 7. This CDR3 spans 16 amino acids. The germline CDR1 and CDR2 sequences are SGHTA and FQGNSA. Extracted RNA was reverse transcribed, and the resulting cDNA served as sequencing template. TCRdb's copy holds only in-frame clones and misses some; the assay was immunoSEQ multiplex PCR. The sample has about 150,000 clones, about 60% seen once. The source was CD4+ T cells sorted from blood, collected at week 0. The source is a human donor with alopecia areata. The chain combines TRBV7-2 with TRBJ2-7; the match to TRBD1 covers 7 bases. The CDR3 region has the DNA TGTGCCAGCAGCTTAAATCGACAGGGTAGCTCCTACGAGCAGTACTTC. This sequence encodes CASSLNRQGSSYEQYF.